This T cell receptor beta chain was retrieved from a study of cytomegalovirus exposure and HLA in healthy donors. CDR3 length: 15 residues. V was pared by 0 bases and J by 8 bases, with 5 bases of the junction left unmatched. In germline, CDR1 is SGHNT, CDR2 YYREEE (reference sequence). This clone has more than one count but fewer than ten. What it recognizes is unknown. Primers for the PCR totalled 60 Vbeta and 13 Jbeta. Using immunoSEQ multiplex PCR, the repertoire was profiled, and TCRdb retains in-frame clones only, with some absent. The sample has 95,000 to 120,000 clones, 60% to 80% seen once. Study-wide results and limits: Serostatus for CMV was the only available immune exposure information. Accurate prediction of most subjects' HLA-A and HLA-B alleles from TCR beta sequences was reported. A later analysis by the authors found several of the most significant clusters apparently linked to common viral pathogens. In a later analysis, donors in an Asian-associated ancestry cluster reportedly had fewer N-insertions in productive TCRs than the cohort mean.

This chain links TRBV5-4 with TRBJ2-1; TRBD2 agrees at 10 bases. The sequencing sample was made of PBMCs. The source of this sequence is a man aged 18 to 30 in good health and CMV-seropositive. CDR3 DNA: TGTGCCAGCAGCTTGGAACTAGCGGGGCGGGATGAGCAGTTCTTC. It translates to CASSLELAGRDEQFF.